The 15 T cell receptor beta chains below come from one sample, sequenced in a study of blood T cells in healthy people across ages. Alongside a J-beta primer mix, a sample-barcoded 5' primer served in a second PCR lasting about 7 to 12 cycles. TCRdb reprocessed the 5' RACE reads with MiXCR, giving one entry per CDR3 protein. Of some 1.4 million distinct CDR3 sequences in the sample, roughly 40% are singletons; the top ten hold 7% to 9.5%. The sample comprised blood. These receptors were obtained from a woman under 30 in good health.

This clonotype was counted a few times. This chain joins TRBV20-1 and TRBJ2-1, with TRBD1 matching over 7 bases. This CDR3 region has 14 residues. Germline V lookup: CDR1 DFQATT, CDR2 SNEGSKA (reference sequence). J was trimmed by 5 bases and V by 5 bases; bases with no gene match: 9. CDR3 coding DNA: TGCAGTGCTCCCACAGGGGTAGGGAACAATGAGCAGTTCTTC. Amino acid sequence: CSAPTGVGNNEQFF.

V gene TRBV5-1 combines with J gene TRBJ2-3; 10 bases align to TRBD2. The CDR3 length is 14 residues. J lost 4 bases, V lost 7 bases, and 6 bases had no gene match. The V gene's germline CDR1 is SGHRS and CDR2 YFSETQ. CDR3 DNA sequence: TGCGCCAGCGGCAAAGCGGGGGGGGCAGATACGCAGTATTTT. It codes for CASGKAGGADTQYF.

V usage is TRBV5-1 and J usage is TRBJ2-7; TRBD1 aligns across 8 bases. The end of the DNA is better explained by TRBJ2-4, so the J call may be wrong. Germline V gives CDR1 SGHRS, CDR2 YFSETQ. The CDR3 sequence is 13 residues long. Here the CDR3 reads CASSPTGGDIQYF. The DNA of the CDR3 is TGCGCCAGCAGTCCAACAGGGGGAGACATTCAGTACTTC.

In its sample, this clonotype was seen a few times. The chain combines TRBV20-1 with TRBJ2-1; D is possibly TRBD2 (5 bases). Germline-derived CDR1 and CDR2 are DFQATT and SNEGSKA (reference sequence). The germline V and J ends were trimmed by 5 bases and 1 base, with 12 bases remaining between them. CDR3 length: 14 residues. Here the CDR3 DNA reads TGCAGTGCTCAACGACCGGGATCCTACAATGAGCAGTTCTTC. It encodes CSAQRPGSYNEQFF.

The chain employs TRBV28 and TRBJ1-5, with TRBD1 identical over 10 bases. The CDR3 covers 15 residues. The ends lost 5 bases at V and 6 bases at J; junction bases unmatched: 7. Germline CDR1 MDHEN, CDR2 SYDVKM. CDR3 protein: CASSIPRTGGQPQHF. As DNA, the CDR3 is TGTGCCAGCAGTATCCCTAGGACAGGGGGTCAGCCCCAGCATTTT.

This clonotype was counted only a few times. This chain connects TRBV12-3 or TRBV12-4 to TRBJ1-1; unclear D gene. V lost 4 bases and J lost 0, with 6 bases in between. The CDR3 runs 13 residues. CDR3: CASSWAVNTEAFF. In DNA, the CDR3 is TGTGCCAGCAGTTGGGCCGTGAACACTGAAGCTTTCTTT.

The chain uses TRBV20-1 and TRBJ2-1; perhaps D is TRBD1 or TRBD2 (5 bases each). The CDR3 consists of 14 residues. Germline-derived CDR1 and CDR2 are DFQATT and SNEGSKA (reference sequence). V was trimmed by 1 base and J by 7 bases, leaving 14 bases between them. DNA for the CDR3: TGCAGTGCTAGAGTACTAGGGGTGTCTAATGAGCAGTTCTTC. This translates into CSARVLGVSNEQFF.

This clonotype was detected a few times. This chain uses TRBV27 with TRBJ2-1; 10 bases agree with TRBD2. CDR1 is MNHEY, CDR2 SMNVEV, per germline (reference sequence). J gave up 1 base and V 5 bases, and 8 bases lay outside the gene matches. This CDR3 has 17 residues. CDR3 nucleotides: TGTGCCAGCAGTCCGGGACTAGCGTGGGGTTCCTACAATGAGCAGTTCTTC. The encoded protein is CASSPGLAWGSYNEQFF.

The chain couples TRBV4-1 to TRBJ2-5; 7 bases are a match to TRBD2. The J segment lost 11 bases and the V segment lost 3 bases, leaving 15 bases of the junction unmatched. CDR3 size: 15 residues. Germline-derived CDR1 and CDR2 are MGHRA and YSYEKL. The CDR3 loop reads CASSQGEGRGNEQYF. CDR3 DNA sequence: TGCGCCAGCAGCCAGGGGGAAGGGAGGGGCAATGAGCAGTACTTC.

This clonotype has just a few counts. The chain is built from TRBV4-1 and TRBJ1-5, with unresolved D. The germline V gene has CDR1 MGHRA and CDR2 YSYEKL. Trimming left V 3 bases short and J 0 bases short, with 9 bases between. The CDR3 loop spans 15 amino acids. The CDR3 nucleotides are TGCGCCAGCAGCCATTTCGACAATAGCAATCAGCCCCAGCATTTT. Its translation: CASSHFDNSNQPQHF.

The sample holds a few counts of this clonotype. The chain recombines TRBV11-1 with TRBJ2-1, with TRBD2 identical over 8 bases. V trimming: 5 bases; J trimming: 7 bases; junction bases outside the gene matches: 13. The CDR3 is 16 residues long. Germline values: CDR1 SGHAT, CDR2 FQDESV (reference sequence). For the CDR3, the DNA is TGTGCCAGCAGCCGTCGAGCGGGAGATCCTACAAATGAGCAGTTCTTC. Encoded protein: CASSRRAGDPTNEQFF.

V gene TRBV27 combines with J gene TRBJ2-7; D possibly uses TRBD1 or TRBD2 (7 bases each). This CDR3 is built from 18 residues. The germline V and J ends were trimmed by 2 bases and 7 bases, with 27 bases remaining between them. Germline V lookup: CDR1 MNHEY, CDR2 SMNVEV (reference sequence). The CDR3 spells CASSLVPIAGGAYNEQYF. In DNA, the CDR3 is TGTGCCAGCAGTTTAGTTCCAATAGCAGGGGGGGCCTACAATGAGCAGTACTTC.

The chain couples TRBV7-6 to TRBJ2-7, with TRBD1 identical over 7 bases. The length of the CDR3 is 15 residues. V shed 1 base and J 1 base; nucleotides not matched to a gene: 4. Per germline, CDR1 SGHVS and CDR2 FNYEAQ. CDR3: CASSLGQGHSYEQYF. The CDR3, as DNA: TGTGCCAGCAGCTTAGGACAGGGTCATTCCTACGAGCAGTACTTC.

The V call is TRBV9, the J call TRBJ2-5; tentatively, D is TRBD2 (5 bases). V gave up 4 bases and J gave up 5 bases, with 18 bases separating them. This CDR3 comprises 15 residues. Per the germline V gene, CDR1 is SGDLS and CDR2 is YYNGEE. CDR3 coding DNA: TGTGCCAGCAGCCCGAGCCGGGGATTCGGTGAGACCCAGTACTTC. Protein sequence: CASSPSRGFGETQYF.

This chain joins TRBV18 and TRBJ2-7; maybe TRBD2 (5 bases). With the DNA end fitting TRBJ2-5 better, the J assignment may be wrong. CDR3 length: 16 residues. Germline V gene lookup returns CDR1 KGHSH and CDR2 LQKENI. In nucleotides, the CDR3 is TGTGCCAGCTCACCAAAAGCAGGCCTAGCCCGGGAGACCCAGTACTTC. Its translation: CASSPKAGLARETQYF.